This TCR beta chain appears in the sequencing data of a study of CD8 T cells in cerebrospinal fluid in Alzheimer's disease. Regarding the study as a whole: Expanded clones of at least 3% were commoner in Alzheimer's patients than healthy subjects. The authors cautioned that cerebrospinal fluid EBV-specific TCRs do not prove EBV causes Alzheimer's.

TCRdb re-called the 10x single-cell sequencing reads and gives one entry per CDR3 protein, without DNA. The ten top clones account for over 9.5%, within a sample of 900 to 1,200 distinct CDR3 sequences. Its frequency marks this clonotype as medium-sized. Its specificity is unknown. Live CSF cells were sorted with a live/dead marker for droplet-based sequencing. There are 15 residues in the CDR3. The specimen sequenced was cerebrospinal fluid. V is TRBV12-3 or TRBV12-4 and J is TRBJ1-1; with no DNA, the TCRdb D assignment of TRBD1 cannot be verified. The source of this sequence is a human donor in good health. The CDR3: CASSLLGTGNTEAFF.